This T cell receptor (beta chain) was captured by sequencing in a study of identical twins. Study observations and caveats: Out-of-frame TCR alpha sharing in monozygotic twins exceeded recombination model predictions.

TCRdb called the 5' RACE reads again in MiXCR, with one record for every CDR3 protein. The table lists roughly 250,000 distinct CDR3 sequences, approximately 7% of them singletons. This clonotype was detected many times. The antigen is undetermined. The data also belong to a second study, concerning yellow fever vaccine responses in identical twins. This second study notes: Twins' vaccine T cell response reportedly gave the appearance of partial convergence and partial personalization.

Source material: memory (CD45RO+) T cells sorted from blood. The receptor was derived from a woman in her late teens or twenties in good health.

In nucleotides, the CDR3 is TGCAGTGCTAGAAAATCGCGGGGGGGCGAGAACACCGGGGAGCTGTTTTTT. Its protein product is CSARKSRGGENTGELFF. The V gene is TRBV20-1, the J gene TRBJ2-2, with 9 bases fitting TRBD2. This CDR3 has 17 amino acids. With V trimmed by 2 bases and J by 1 base, 8 bases remained unmatched. Germline-derived CDR1 and CDR2 are DFQATT and SNEGSKA (reference sequence).